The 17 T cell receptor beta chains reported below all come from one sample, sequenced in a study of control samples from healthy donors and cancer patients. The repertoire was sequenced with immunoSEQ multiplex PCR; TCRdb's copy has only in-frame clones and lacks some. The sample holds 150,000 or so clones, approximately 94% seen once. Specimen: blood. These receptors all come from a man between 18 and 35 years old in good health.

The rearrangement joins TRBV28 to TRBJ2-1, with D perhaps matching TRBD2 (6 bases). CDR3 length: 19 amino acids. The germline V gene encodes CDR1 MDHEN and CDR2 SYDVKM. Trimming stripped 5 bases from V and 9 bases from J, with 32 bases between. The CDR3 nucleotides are TGTGCCAGCAGTCCCTCCCGGGGAGGCAGGCCGGTTGTTTATGTTGAGCAGTTCTTC. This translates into CASSPSRGGRPVVYVEQFF.

CDR3 nucleotide sequence: TGTGCCAGCAGCTTATTCGACAGGGGGCGCGAAACGGACACTGAAGCTTTCTTT. Its protein product is CASSLFDRGRETDTEAFF. The chain uses TRBV7-2 and TRBJ1-1, with 10 bases matching TRBD1. With 2 bases clipped from V and 3 bases from J, the junction kept 12 bases outside the gene matches. The CDR3 covers 18 residues. Germline values: CDR1 SGHTA, CDR2 FQGNSA.

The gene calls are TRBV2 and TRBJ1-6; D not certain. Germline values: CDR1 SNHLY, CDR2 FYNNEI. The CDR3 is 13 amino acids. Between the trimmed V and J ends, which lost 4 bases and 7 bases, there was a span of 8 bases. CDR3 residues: CASSGTLNSPLHF. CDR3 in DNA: TGTGCCAGCAGTGGTACCCTGAATTCACCCCTCCACTTT.

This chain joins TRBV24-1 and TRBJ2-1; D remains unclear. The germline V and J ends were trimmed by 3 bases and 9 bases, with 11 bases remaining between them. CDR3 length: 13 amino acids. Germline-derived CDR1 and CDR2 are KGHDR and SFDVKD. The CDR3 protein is CATSDGIVGEQFF. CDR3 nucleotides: TGTGCCACCAGTGATGGCATCGTTGGTGAGCAGTTCTTC.

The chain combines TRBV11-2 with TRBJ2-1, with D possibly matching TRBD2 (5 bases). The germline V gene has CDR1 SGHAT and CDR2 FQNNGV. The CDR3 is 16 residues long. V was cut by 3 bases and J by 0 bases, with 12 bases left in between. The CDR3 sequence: CASSFWAGSSYNEQFF. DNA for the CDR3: TGTGCCAGCAGCTTCTGGGCGGGCAGCTCCTACAATGAGCAGTTCTTC.

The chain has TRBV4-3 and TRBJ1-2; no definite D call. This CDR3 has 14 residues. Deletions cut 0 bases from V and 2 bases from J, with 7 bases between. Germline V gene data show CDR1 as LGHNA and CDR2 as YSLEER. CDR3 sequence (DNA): TGCGCCAGCAGCCAAGAGCAGGCGAACTATGGCTACACCTTC. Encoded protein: CASSQEQANYGYTF.

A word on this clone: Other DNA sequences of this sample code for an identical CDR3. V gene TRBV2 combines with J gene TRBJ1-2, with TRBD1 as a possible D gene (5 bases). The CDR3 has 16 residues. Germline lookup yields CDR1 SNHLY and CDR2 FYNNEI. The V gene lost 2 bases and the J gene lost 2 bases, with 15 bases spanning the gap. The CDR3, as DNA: TGTGCCAGCAGTGAACGGGCCCGGGGGGGGAACTATGGCTACACCTTC. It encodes CASSERARGGNYGYTF.

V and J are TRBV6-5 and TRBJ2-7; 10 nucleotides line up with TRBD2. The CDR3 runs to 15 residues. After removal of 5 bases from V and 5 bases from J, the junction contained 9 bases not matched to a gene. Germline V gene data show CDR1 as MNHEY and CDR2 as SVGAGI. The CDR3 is CASSTKLAGIDEQYF. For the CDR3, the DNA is TGTGCCAGCAGTACCAAACTAGCGGGAATCGACGAGCAGTACTTC.

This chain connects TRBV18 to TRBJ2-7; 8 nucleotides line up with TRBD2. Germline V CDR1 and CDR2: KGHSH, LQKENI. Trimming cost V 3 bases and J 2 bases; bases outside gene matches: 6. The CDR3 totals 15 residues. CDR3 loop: CASSPEIAGPYEQYF. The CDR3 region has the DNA TGTGCCAGCTCACCCGAAATAGCGGGGCCCTACGAGCAGTACTTC.

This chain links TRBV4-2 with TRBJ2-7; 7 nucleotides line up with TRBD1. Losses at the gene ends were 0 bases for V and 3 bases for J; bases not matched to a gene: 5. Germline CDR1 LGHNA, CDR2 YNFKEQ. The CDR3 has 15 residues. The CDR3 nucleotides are TGTGCCAGCAGCCAAGATACAGGGGTTTTCTACGAGCAGTACTTC. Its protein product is CASSQDTGVFYEQYF.

The CDR3 spells CASSPKVSYGYTF. The DNA for the CDR3 is TGTGCCAGCAGCCCAAAGGTCTCCTATGGCTACACCTTC. This sequence joins TRBV7-9 and TRBJ1-2; D remains ambiguous. The ends were cut back, 5 bases at V and 4 bases at J, with 11 bases in the middle. CDR1 and CDR2 from the germline V gene are SEHNR and FQNEAQ (reference sequence). This CDR3 has 13 residues.

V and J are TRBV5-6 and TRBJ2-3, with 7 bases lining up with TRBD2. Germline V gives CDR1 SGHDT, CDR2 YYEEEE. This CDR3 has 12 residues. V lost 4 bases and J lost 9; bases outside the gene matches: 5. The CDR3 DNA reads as TGTGCCAGCAGCCCTAATAGCGGGACGCAGTATTTT. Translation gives CASSPNSGTQYF.

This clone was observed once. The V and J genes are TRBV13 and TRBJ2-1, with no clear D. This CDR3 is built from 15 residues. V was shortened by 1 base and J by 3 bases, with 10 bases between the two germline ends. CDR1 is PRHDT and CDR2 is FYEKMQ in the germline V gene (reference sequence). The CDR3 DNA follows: TGTGCCAGCAGCTTAGTTCCTATTTACTACAATGAGCAGTTCTTC. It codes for CASSLVPIYYNEQFF. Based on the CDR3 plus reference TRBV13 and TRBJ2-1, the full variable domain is AAGVIQSPRHLIKEKRETATLKCYPIPRHDTVYWYQQGPGQDPQFLISFYEKMQSDKGSIPDRFSAQQFSDYHSELNMSSLELGDSALYFCASSLVPIYYNEQFFGPGTRLTVL.

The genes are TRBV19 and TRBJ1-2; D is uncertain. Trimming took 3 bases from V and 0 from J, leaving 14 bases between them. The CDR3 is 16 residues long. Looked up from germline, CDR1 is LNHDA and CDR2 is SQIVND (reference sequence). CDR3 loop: CASSMAKGPANYGYTF. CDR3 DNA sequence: TGTGCCAGTAGTATGGCGAAAGGGCCAGCTAACTATGGCTACACCTTC.

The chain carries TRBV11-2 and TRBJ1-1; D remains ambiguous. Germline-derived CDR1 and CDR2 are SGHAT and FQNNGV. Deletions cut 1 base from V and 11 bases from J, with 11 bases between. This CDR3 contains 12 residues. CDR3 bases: TGTGCCAGCAGCTTAGTTACCCTGCGGGCTTTCTTT. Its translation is CASSLVTLRAFF.

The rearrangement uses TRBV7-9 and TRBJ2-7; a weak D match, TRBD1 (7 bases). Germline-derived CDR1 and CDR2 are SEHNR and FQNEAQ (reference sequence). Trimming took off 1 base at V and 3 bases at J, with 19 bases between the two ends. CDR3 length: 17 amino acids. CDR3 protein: CASSLVGGTGDFYEQYF. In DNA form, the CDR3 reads TGTGCCAGCAGCTTAGTGGGGGGAACAGGGGACTTCTACGAGCAGTACTTC.

The CDR3 loop reads CASSVEGVGNSPLHF. The DNA of the CDR3 is TGTGCCAGCAGCGTAGAAGGGGTGGGTAATTCACCCCTCCACTTT. The genes are TRBV9 and TRBJ1-6; the D gene is possibly TRBD1 (5 bases). The ends were cut back, 0 bases at V and 6 bases at J, with 10 bases in the middle. CDR1 and CDR2 from the germline V gene are SGDLS and YYNGEE. This CDR3 region has 15 residues.